One and the same sample provided the 16 T cell receptor beta chains below, sequenced in a study of identical twins. TCRdb analysed the 5' RACE reads with MiXCR anew, one entry per CDR3 protein. The sample holds 570,000 or so distinct CDR3 sequences, 9.6% seen once. Another study also made use of these data, one on yellow fever vaccine responses in identical twins.

The sample comprised PBMCs. Every receptor here comes from a young woman in good health.

This clonotype was counted between two and nine times. The chain recombines TRBV5-1 with TRBJ2-5, with D possibly being TRBD1 (6 bases). Trimming shortened V by 4 bases and J by 4 bases, and 11 bases separated the two germline ends. This CDR3 has 13 amino acids. Germline-derived CDR1 and CDR2 are SGHRS and YFSETQ. As DNA, the CDR3 is TGCGCCAGCAGCGCCCAGACAGGAGAGACCCAGTACTTC. Protein product: CASSAQTGETQYF.

The chain carries TRBV11-2 and TRBJ2-2; 7 bases align to TRBD2. The germline V gene encodes CDR1 SGHAT and CDR2 FQNNGV. V lost 5 bases and J lost 3; bases outside the gene matches: 6. CDR3 length: 15 amino acids. The CDR3 region has the DNA TGTGCCAGCAGCCCCGGGACTATAGACACCGGGGAGCTGTTTTTT. As protein: CASSPGTIDTGELFF.

This clonotype was seen only a few times. The chain recombines TRBV29-1 with TRBJ2-7; 7 bases match TRBD2. Looked up from germline, CDR1 is SQVTM and CDR2 is ANQGSEA. Trimming took 6 bases from V and 4 from J; bases not matched to a gene: 18. The CDR3 length is 16 residues. This CDR3 is CSVALARGGMGYEQYF. The DNA for the CDR3 is TGCAGCGTGGCACTGGCCCGGGGAGGGATGGGGTACGAGCAGTACTTC.

This clonotype has just a few counts. This chain uses TRBV29-1 with TRBJ2-5; no clear D gene. The CDR3 contains 12 residues. Germline assignment: CDR1 SQVTM and CDR2 ANQGSEA. Trimming shortened V by 3 bases and J by 4 bases, and 9 bases separated the two germline ends. The CDR3 region is CSVEERVETQYF. CDR3 nucleotides: TGCAGCGTTGAGGAAAGGGTAGAGACCCAGTACTTC.

This clonotype has just a few counts. The gene calls are TRBV5-1 and TRBJ1-1; TRBD1 matches at 8 bases. CDR1 SGHRS and CDR2 YFSETQ come from the germline V gene. This CDR3 is 14 amino acids long. V shed 4 bases, J shed 5 bases, and the junction held 7 bases outside the gene matches. CDR3 DNA sequence: TGCGCCAGCAGCGCCGGACAGGGCGAGACTGAAGCTTTCTTT. Its translation is CASSAGQGETEAFF.

The J gene is TRBJ2-3, the V gene TRBV12-5, with D possibly TRBD2 on 6 matching bases. Per the germline V gene, CDR1 is LGHNT and CDR2 is FRNRAP. This CDR3 comprises 16 residues. The V and J ends lost 5 bases and 4 bases respectively, with 19 bases between them. The chain's CDR3 is CASGPEAGKTSDTQYF. The CDR3 nucleotides are TGTGCTAGTGGTCCCGAGGCGGGGAAGACCTCAGATACGCAGTATTTT.

This clonotype has at least ten counts. The V call is TRBV4-1, the J call TRBJ2-7, with TRBD1 matching over 10 bases. The CDR3 covers 14 residues. Germline V gives CDR1 MGHRA, CDR2 YSYEKL. The V segment lost 6 bases and the J segment 3 bases; nucleotides outside the gene matches: 5. CDR3 DNA sequence: TGCGCCAGCAGACCCGGGACAGGGGACTACGAGCAGTACTTC. It is translated as CASRPGTGDYEQYF.

The rearrangement uses TRBV7-8 and TRBJ2-7; TRBD1 agrees at 9 bases. CDR1 is SGHVS, CDR2 FQNEAQ, per germline. Trimming cost V 5 bases and J 2 bases; bases outside gene matches: 7. This CDR3 spans 15 amino acids. CDR3 region: CASSPDRGAPYEQYF. CDR3 in DNA: TGTGCCAGCAGCCCCGACAGGGGGGCGCCCTACGAGCAGTACTTC.

In this sample, this clonotype turned up a few times. The chain carries TRBV18 and TRBJ2-3; D may be TRBD1 or TRBD2 (5 bases each). Germline V gives CDR1 KGHSH, CDR2 LQKENI. V was cut by 2 bases and J by 2 bases, with 14 bases left in between. The CDR3 has 16 residues. The CDR3 DNA is TGTGCCAGCTCACCAGTCCCAGGGACGAACACAGATACGCAGTATTTT. Translating gives CASSPVPGTNTDTQYF.

This clonotype appeared a few times. The chain couples TRBV28 to TRBJ2-1; either TRBD1 or TRBD2 may supply D (5 bases each). The CDR3 has 16 amino acids. V dropped 4 bases and J dropped 0 bases, with 13 bases sitting between them. Germline assignment: CDR1 MDHEN and CDR2 SYDVKM. The CDR3 spells CASSSAGTSSYNEQFF. The CDR3 nucleotides read TGTGCCAGCAGTTCGGCAGGGACGAGCTCCTACAATGAGCAGTTCTTC.

This clonotype was recorded a few times. The CDR3 protein is CASSQGDGAAGELFF. In DNA, the CDR3 is TGTGCCAGCAGCCAAGGGGACGGAGCCGCCGGGGAGCTGTTTTTT. The chain carries TRBV3-1 and TRBJ2-2; D is possibly TRBD1 or TRBD2 (5 bases each). The V end was cut by 1 base, the J end by 6 bases, with 12 bases between. Germline CDR1 is LGHDT and CDR2 is YNNKEL (reference sequence). The CDR3 contains 15 residues. Full variable domain (rest looked up from reference TRBV3-1 and TRBJ2-2): DTAVSQTPKYLVTQMGNDKSIKCEQNLGHDTMYWYKQDSKKFLKIMFSYNNKELIINETVPNRFSPKSPDKAHLNLHINSLELGDSAVYFCASSQGDGAAGELFFGEGSRLTVL.

The table lists this clonotype with a few counts. The rearrangement uses TRBV6-4 and TRBJ2-7; 15 bases match TRBD2. There are 18 residues in the CDR3. Germline CDR1 MRHNA, CDR2 SNTAGT. Trimming removed 7 bases from V and 0 bases from J; junction bases left unmatched: 10. The DNA of the CDR3 is TGTGCCAGCATTGGGACTAGCGGGAGGCCCACTCCCTCCTACGAGCAGTACTTC. This gives the protein CASIGTSGRPTPSYEQYF.

The rearrangement links TRBV14 to TRBJ2-2; 7 nucleotides agree with TRBD1. With 2 bases clipped from V and 6 bases from J, the junction kept 6 bases outside the gene matches. This CDR3 contains 15 residues. Looked up from germline, CDR1 is SGHDN and CDR2 is FVKESK. CDR3 bases: TGTGCCAGCAGCCAACTCCGGGACAGACCCGGGGAGCTGTTTTTT. Its protein product is CASSQLRDRPGELFF.

There are a few counts of this clonotype. The gene calls are TRBV12-3 or TRBV12-4 and TRBJ2-3; 8 bases line up with TRBD2. J gave up 4 bases and V 3 bases, and 9 bases lay outside the gene matches. The CDR3 length is 16 residues. CDR3 sequence reads: CASSFYRGGGADTQYF. The CDR3 DNA reads TGTGCCAGCAGTTTTTATCGGGGGGGCGGGGCAGATACGCAGTATTTT.

This clonotype was counted a few times. The chain's CDR3 is CSVELAGFYEQYF. In nucleotides, the CDR3 is TGCAGCGTTGAATTAGCGGGGTTCTACGAGCAGTACTTC. The V and J genes are TRBV29-1 and TRBJ2-7, with 8 nucleotides matching TRBD2. V shed 2 bases, J shed 3 bases, and the junction held 3 bases outside the gene matches. This CDR3 is 13 amino acids long. The V gene's germline CDR1 is SQVTM and CDR2 ANQGSEA.

This clonotype was detected ten times or more. This chain connects TRBV4-2 to TRBJ2-1; 10 positions agree with TRBD2. Germline V gives CDR1 LGHNA, CDR2 YNFKEQ. The CDR3 sequence is 16 residues long. Trimming at V came to 3 bases and at J to 4 bases, leaving 6 bases not matched to a gene. CDR3 in DNA: TGTGCCAGCAGCCAGTCTCTAGCGGGAGTTTACAATGAGCAGTTCTTC. Amino acids: CASSQSLAGVYNEQFF.